The rows below give T cell receptor beta chains drawn from one sample of a study of T-cell reconstitution after alpha-beta-depleted transplantation in children. TCRdb analysed the PCR reads with MiXCR anew, one entry per CDR3 protein. This table holds 250,000 or so distinct CDR3 sequences, roughly 7.7% found once. Material: PBMCs, mostly from graft donor cells, obtained 180 days after TCRalphabeta/CD19-depleted stem cell transplant. All receptors come from a male patient aged 10-17 years who had a stem cell transplant for acute lymphoblastic leukemia, so the T cells may come from the graft donor. CDR3s include the opening cysteine and the closing phenylalanine or tryptophan. A D gene is named only where the DNA matches it firmly. Size tells how often a clone was seen (once, few, many) or the class of an expanded clone, and some rows leave it out.

few | TRBJ2-3 | TRBD2 | TRBV6-1 | CASSPGLAGSTDTQYF | TGTGCCAGCAGTCCGGGACTAGCGGGGAGCACAGATACGCAGTATTTT
many | TRBJ1-2 | NA | TRBV25-1 | CASSSWGYYGYTF | TGTGCCAGCAGTTCATGGGGGTACTATGGCTACACCTTC
many | TRBJ2-7 | NA | TRBV19 | CASSIGQRSYEQYF | TGTGCCAGTAGTATCGGACAGAGATCCTACGAGCAGTACTTC
many | TRBJ2-1 | NA | TRBV28 | CASSSTDASPSYNEQFF | TGTGCCAGCAGTTCGACCGACGCTAGTCCCTCCTACAATGAGCAGTTCTTC
many | TRBJ2-1 | NA | TRBV18 | CASSPLAGLNNEQFF | TGTGCCAGCTCACCACTGGCGGGGTTGAACAATGAGCAGTTCTTC
many | TRBJ2-1 | NA | TRBV6-2/TRBV6-3 | CASSPPGWNEQFF | TGTGCCAGCAGTCCCCCTGGCTGGAATGAGCAGTTCTTC
many | TRBJ2-7 | NA | TRBV27 | CASSLRGTSGQYF | TGTGCCAGCAGTTTAAGGGGGACCTCCGGGCAGTACTTC
many | TRBJ2-1 | NA | TRBV20-1 | CSVSPNSYNEQFF | TGCAGTGTCAGTCCTAACTCCTACAATGAGCAGTTCTTC
many | TRBJ2-1 | TRBD2 | TRBV7-9 | CASSLLAGNEQFF | TGTGCCAGCAGCTTACTAGCGGGAAATGAGCAGTTCTTC
many | TRBJ2-7 | NA | TRBV24-1 | CATDDEQYF | TGTGCCACCGACGACGAGCAGTACTTC
many | TRBJ2-5 | NA | TRBV4-1 | CASSQDKWGETQYF | TGCGCCAGCAGCCAAGATAAGTGGGGGGAGACCCAGTACTTC
many | TRBJ2-1 | NA | TRBV28 | CASSLRVGYNEQFF | TGTGCCAGCAGTCTCAGGGTAGGGTACAATGAGCAGTTCTTC
NA | TRBJ2-1 | NA | TRBV7-6 | CASSLGSINEQFF | TGTGCCAGCAGCTTGGGCTCAATCAATGAGCAGTTCTTC
many | TRBJ1-2 | NA | TRBV11-2 | CVVLEGPSYGYTF | TGTGTCGTTTTGGAGGGGCCAAGCTATGGCTACACCTTC
many | TRBJ2-3 | TRBD1 | TRBV29-1 | CSVVRQGATDTQYF | TGCAGCGTTGTTCGACAGGGAGCCACAGATACGCAGTATTTT
many | TRBJ2-5 | TRBD2 | TRBV20-1 | CSARDLAGAQETQYF | TGCAGTGCTAGAGATCTAGCGGGGGCGCAAGAGACCCAGTACTTC
many | TRBJ2-5 | NA | TRBV29-1 | CSVESFGGTETQYF | TGCAGCGTTGAAAGTTTTGGAGGGACAGAGACCCAGTACTTC
many | TRBJ2-5 | NA | TRBV27 | CASSFYQTNQETQYF | TGTGCCAGCAGTTTTTACCAAACCAACCAAGAGACCCAGTACTTC
many | TRBJ2-7 | NA | TRBV7-9 | CASSFEGPPFGEQYF | TGTGCCAGCAGCTTCGAGGGGCCCCCCTTCGGCGAGCAGTACTTC
many | TRBJ2-6 | NA | TRBV7-9 | CATTALTGYSGANVLTF | TGTGCCACCACAGCCCTTACGGGGTACTCTGGGGCCAACGTCCTGACTTTC
many | TRBJ2-1 | TRBD2 | TRBV2 | CASSEWASGSPYNEQFF | TGTGCCAGCAGTGAATGGGCTAGCGGGAGCCCATACAATGAGCAGTTCTTC
many | TRBJ1-6 | TRBD1 | TRBV28 | CASSVGQGNSPLHF | TGTGCCAGCAGTGTCGGACAGGGGAATTCACCCCTCCACTTT
many | TRBJ1-1 | NA | TRBV6-2/TRBV6-3 | CASSYSPGGSTEAFF | TGTGCCAGCAGTTACTCGCCGGGGGGAAGCACTGAAGCTTTCTTT
many | TRBJ2-5 | TRBD2 | TRBV6-2/TRBV6-3 | CASSYVLAGGEGETQYF | TGTGCCAGCAGTTACGTTCTAGCGGGGGGAGAGGGGGAGACCCAGTACTTC
many | TRBJ2-3 | NA | TRBV6-1 | CASSPGGVDTQYF | TGTGCCAGCAGCCCAGGGGGGGTGGATACGCAGTATTTT
many | TRBJ2-7 | NA | TRBV5-1 | CASSLVGGGQYF | TGCGCCAGCAGCTTGGTAGGGGGAGGGCAGTACTTC
many | TRBJ1-5 | NA | TRBV12-3/TRBV12-4 | CASSPQSSNQPQHF | TGTGCCAGCAGCCCACAGAGTAGCAATCAGCCCCAGCATTTT
many | TRBJ2-1 | NA | TRBV12-3/TRBV12-4 | CASSFPGLYNEQFF | TGTGCCAGCAGTTTCCCGGGACTCTACAATGAGCAGTTCTTC
few | TRBJ2-7 | TRBD1 | TRBV27 | CARNRGYEQYF | TGTGCCAGGAACAGGGGCTACGAGCAGTACTTC
NA | TRBJ1-2 | NA | TRBV11-1 | CASSSGWGNGYTF | TGTGCCAGCAGCTCCGGATGGGGAAATGGCTACACCTTC
many | TRBJ1-3 | NA | TRBV7-9 | CASSPQGTLANTIYF | TGTGCCAGCAGCCCCCAGGGGACACTCGCAAACACCATATATTTT
many | TRBJ2-1 | NA | TRBV6-1 | CASRNPVTGHEQFF | TGTGCCAGCAGGAACCCCGTAACGGGGCATGAGCAGTTCTTC
many | TRBJ1-5 | NA | TRBV7-7 | CASSTEPGQPQHF | TGTGCTAGCAGCACTGAGCCGGGACAGCCCCAGCATTTT
many | TRBJ2-2 | TRBD2 | TRBV20-1 | CSASFLLAGGLNTGELFF | TGCAGTGCTAGTTTTCTACTAGCGGGAGGCCTGAACACCGGGGAGCTGTTTTTT
many | TRBJ2-2 | NA | TRBV7-3 | CASSSGGGELFF | TGTGCCAGCAGCTCCGGAGGCGGGGAGCTGTTTTTT
NA | TRBJ2-1 | NA | TRBV19 | CASSMRDRPSSYNEQFF | TGTGCCAGTAGTATGCGGGACCGACCTAGCTCCTACAATGAGCAGTTCTTC
many | TRBJ2-5 | NA | TRBV14 | CASSQSPWGRETQYF | TGTGCCAGCAGCCAATCCCCTTGGGGGAGGGAGACCCAGTACTTC